The rows below give T cell receptor beta chains drawn from one sample of a study of T cells after yellow fever vaccination. TCRdb re-called the 5' RACE reads with MiXCR, one entry per CDR3 protein. The data contain some 240,000 distinct CDR3 sequences, roughly 5.6% of them seen just once; the ten biggest clones take up 2.5% to 4%. The sample consisted of CD4+ T cells sorted from PBMCs, taken on the day of the yellow fever booster vaccination. Receptor source: a man aged 18 to 30 who received the YFV17D yellow fever vaccine. CDR3s include the opening cysteine and the closing phenylalanine or tryptophan. The order of the fields is V gene, clone size, J gene, D gene, CDR3 protein, CDR3 DNA. The D gene is left open where the match is weak. Only some rows state a clone size, as once, few, many or a class for expanded clones.

v_gene: TRBV24-1; abundance: many; j_gene: TRBJ2-3; d_gene: TRBD2; CDR3aa: CATSDLRRGVTDTQYF; CDR3nt: TGTGCCACCAGTGATTTGCGGCGGGGGGTTACAGATACGCAGTATTTT
v_gene: TRBV7-2; abundance: NA; j_gene: TRBJ2-1; d_gene: NA; CDR3aa: CASSPDRNNEQFF; CDR3nt: TGTGCCAGCAGCCCGGACCGTAACAATGAGCAGTTCTTC
v_gene: TRBV29-1; abundance: NA; j_gene: TRBJ2-3; d_gene: TRBD1; CDR3aa: CSVETGGLDTQYF; CDR3nt: TGCAGCGTAGAGACAGGGGGCCTGGATACGCAGTATTTT
v_gene: TRBV20-1; abundance: many; j_gene: TRBJ1-1; d_gene: NA; CDR3aa: CSASRSLGNTEAFF; CDR3nt: TGCAGTGCTTCGCGGAGTCTTGGAAACACTGAAGCTTTCTTT
v_gene: TRBV6-2/TRBV6-3; abundance: many; j_gene: TRBJ2-5; d_gene: NA; CDR3aa: CASRPWTEETQYF; CDR3nt: TGTGCCAGCAGACCGTGGACTGAGGAGACCCAGTACTTC
v_gene: TRBV3-1; abundance: once; j_gene: TRBJ2-3; d_gene: NA; CDR3aa: CASSLETGHPVTQYF; CDR3nt: TGTGCCAGCAGCTTAGAAACGGGACACCCAGTTACGCAGTATTTT
v_gene: TRBV20-1; abundance: NA; j_gene: TRBJ2-2; d_gene: NA; CDR3aa: CSAKRGAPGELFF; CDR3nt: TGCAGTGCTAAACGGGGGGCCCCCGGGGAGCTGTTTTTT
v_gene: TRBV12-3/TRBV12-4; abundance: few; j_gene: TRBJ2-6; d_gene: NA; CDR3aa: CASASGGANVLTF; CDR3nt: TGTGCCAGCGCAAGTGGTGGGGCCAACGTCCTGACTTTC
v_gene: TRBV20-1; abundance: few; j_gene: TRBJ2-4; d_gene: TRBD2; CDR3aa: CSAGLAGLAKNIQYF; CDR3nt: TGCAGTGCTGGACTAGCGGGCCTAGCCAAAAACATTCAGTACTTC
v_gene: TRBV10-3; abundance: few; j_gene: TRBJ1-1; d_gene: NA; CDR3aa: CAISPQVRNEAFF; CDR3nt: TGTGCCATCAGCCCACAGGTCAGGAACGAAGCTTTCTTT
v_gene: TRBV12-3/TRBV12-4; abundance: many; j_gene: TRBJ1-1; d_gene: NA; CDR3aa: CASRQQGFLPEAFF; CDR3nt: TGTGCCAGCAGGCAGCAGGGTTTTTTACCTGAAGCTTTCTTT
v_gene: TRBV15; abundance: NA; j_gene: TRBJ2-5; d_gene: NA; CDR3aa: CATSRGESASQETQYF; CDR3nt: TGTGCCACCAGCAGAGGTGAGAGCGCATCCCAGGAGACCCAGTACTTC
v_gene: TRBV9; abundance: NA; j_gene: TRBJ1-2; d_gene: NA; CDR3aa: CASSEDGTNYGYTF; CDR3nt: TGTGCCAGCAGCGAGGACGGAACTAACTATGGCTACACCTTC
v_gene: TRBV5-1; abundance: NA; j_gene: TRBJ2-2; d_gene: NA; CDR3aa: CASSLRGTLSGELFF; CDR3nt: TGCGCCAGCAGCTTGAGGGGGACGCTCAGCGGGGAGCTGTTTTTT
v_gene: TRBV7-2; abundance: few; j_gene: TRBJ2-7; d_gene: NA; CDR3aa: CASSAGRISYEQYF; CDR3nt: TGTGCCAGCAGCGCGGGACGGATCTCCTACGAGCAGTACTTC
v_gene: TRBV12-3/TRBV12-4; abundance: many; j_gene: TRBJ2-2; d_gene: TRBD2; CDR3aa: CASSLTGGYDTGELFF; CDR3nt: TGTGCCAGCAGTTTAACGGGGGGGTATGACACCGGGGAGCTGTTTTTT
v_gene: TRBV7-2; abundance: NA; j_gene: TRBJ1-1; d_gene: NA; CDR3aa: CASTFQRGEAEAFF; CDR3nt: TGTGCCAGCACCTTTCAAAGGGGGGAGGCTGAAGCTTTCTTT
v_gene: TRBV18; abundance: few; j_gene: TRBJ2-1; d_gene: NA; CDR3aa: CASSRGQPYNEQFF; CDR3nt: TGTGCCAGCTCACGGGGTCAGCCCTACAATGAGCAGTTCTTC
v_gene: TRBV7-9; abundance: many; j_gene: TRBJ1-2; d_gene: TRBD1; CDR3aa: CASSSTPTQGAQGYTF; CDR3nt: TGTGCCAGCAGCTCTACCCCCACACAGGGGGCGCAAGGCTACACCTTC
v_gene: TRBV5-1; abundance: many; j_gene: TRBJ2-1; d_gene: NA; CDR3aa: CASSLAISGLNEQFF; CDR3nt: TGCGCCAGCAGCTTGGCTATCTCAGGGCTGAATGAGCAGTTCTTC
v_gene: TRBV5-1; abundance: few; j_gene: TRBJ1-2; d_gene: NA; CDR3aa: CASNPGQSNYGYTF; CDR3nt: TGCGCCAGCAACCCCGGACAGTCGAACTATGGCTACACCTTC
v_gene: TRBV12-3/TRBV12-4; abundance: many; j_gene: TRBJ1-1; d_gene: NA; CDR3aa: CASIQGWGPTEAFF; CDR3nt: TGTGCCAGCATTCAGGGATGGGGACCAACTGAAGCTTTCTTT
v_gene: TRBV2; abundance: few; j_gene: TRBJ2-7; d_gene: TRBD1; CDR3aa: CASIMDRAISEQYF; CDR3nt: TGTGCCAGCATCATGGACAGGGCGATCTCCGAGCAGTACTTC
v_gene: TRBV5-1; abundance: NA; j_gene: TRBJ1-1; d_gene: TRBD1; CDR3aa: CASRTGEGTEAFF; CDR3nt: TGCGCCAGTCGGACAGGGGAGGGCACTGAAGCTTTCTTT
v_gene: TRBV5-5; abundance: many; j_gene: TRBJ2-6; d_gene: NA; CDR3aa: CASSLGQFSGANVLTF; CDR3nt: TGTGCCAGCAGCTTGGGTCAGTTCTCTGGGGCCAACGTCCTGACTTTC
v_gene: TRBV7-9; abundance: few; j_gene: TRBJ2-5; d_gene: NA; CDR3aa: CASSETPQRTQETQYF; CDR3nt: TGTGCCAGCAGCGAAACCCCGCAGAGAACACAAGAGACCCAGTACTTC
v_gene: TRBV7-2; abundance: many; j_gene: TRBJ2-3; d_gene: TRBD2; CDR3aa: CASSLVSGAGTDTQYF; CDR3nt: TGTGCCAGCAGCTTAGTTAGCGGGGCGGGTACAGATACGCAGTATTTT
v_gene: TRBV11-3; abundance: NA; j_gene: TRBJ2-6; d_gene: TRBD1; CDR3aa: CASSLGQGSSGANVLTF; CDR3nt: TGTGCCAGCAGCTTGGGACAGGGGAGCTCTGGGGCCAACGTCCTGACTTTC
v_gene: TRBV6-5; abundance: few; j_gene: TRBJ1-4; d_gene: NA; CDR3aa: CASSYHQGRNEKLFF; CDR3nt: TGTGCCAGCAGTTACCACCAGGGGCGAAATGAAAAACTGTTTTTT
v_gene: TRBV27; abundance: few; j_gene: TRBJ1-5; d_gene: NA; CDR3aa: CASSIMPGGGSNQPQHF; CDR3nt: TGTGCCAGCAGTATAATGCCGGGTGGAGGGAGCAATCAGCCCCAGCATTTT
v_gene: TRBV6-5; abundance: many; j_gene: TRBJ1-4; d_gene: TRBD1; CDR3aa: CASSPGDRDNEKLFF; CDR3nt: TGTGCCAGCAGTCCGGGGGACAGAGATAATGAAAAACTGTTTTTT
v_gene: TRBV5-5; abundance: NA; j_gene: TRBJ1-1; d_gene: NA; CDR3aa: CASSQRQPTLSTEAFF; CDR3nt: TGTGCCAGCAGCCAAAGACAGCCTACTTTGAGCACTGAAGCTTTCTTT
v_gene: TRBV20-1; abundance: NA; j_gene: TRBJ2-1; d_gene: TRBD2; CDR3aa: CSAPTSGVNNEQFF; CDR3nt: TGCAGTGCCCCGACTAGCGGGGTTAACAATGAGCAGTTCTTC
v_gene: TRBV6-1; abundance: few; j_gene: TRBJ1-2; d_gene: TRBD1; CDR3aa: CASSAGQAAAGYTF; CDR3nt: TGTGCCAGCAGTGCCGGACAGGCTGCGGCTGGCTACACCTTC
v_gene: TRBV7-8; abundance: many; j_gene: TRBJ2-3; d_gene: NA; CDR3aa: CASSLKRVLTDTQYF; CDR3nt: TGTGCCAGCAGCTTAAAACGGGTTCTCACAGATACGCAGTATTTT
v_gene: TRBV5-1; abundance: few; j_gene: TRBJ1-3; d_gene: TRBD1; CDR3aa: CASSLLGQGNTIYF; CDR3nt: TGCGCCAGCAGCTTGTTGGGACAGGGAAACACCATATATTTT
v_gene: TRBV5-6; abundance: many; j_gene: TRBJ2-3; d_gene: NA; CDR3aa: CASSLGTNTDTQYF; CDR3nt: TGTGCCAGCAGCTTGGGAACGAACACAGATACGCAGTATTTT
v_gene: TRBV6-5; abundance: many; j_gene: TRBJ1-1; d_gene: TRBD1; CDR3aa: CASGSGGAGLTEAFF; CDR3nt: TGTGCCAGCGGTTCAGGGGGGGCTGGTTTAACTGAAGCTTTCTTT
v_gene: TRBV7-8; abundance: few; j_gene: TRBJ2-7; d_gene: TRBD1; CDR3aa: CASSFRPGQMTEQYF; CDR3nt: TGTGCCAGCAGCTTCAGACCGGGACAGATGACCGAGCAGTACTTC
v_gene: TRBV6-5; abundance: many; j_gene: TRBJ2-5; d_gene: NA; CDR3aa: CASSYSNPAGGIKETQYF; CDR3nt: TGTGCCAGCAGTTACTCGAATCCGGCAGGGGGGATTAAGGAGACCCAGTACTTC
v_gene: TRBV10-3; abundance: NA; j_gene: TRBJ2-5; d_gene: NA; CDR3aa: CAIKLEPQETQYF; CDR3nt: TGTGCCATCAAGCTAGAACCCCAAGAGACCCAGTACTTC